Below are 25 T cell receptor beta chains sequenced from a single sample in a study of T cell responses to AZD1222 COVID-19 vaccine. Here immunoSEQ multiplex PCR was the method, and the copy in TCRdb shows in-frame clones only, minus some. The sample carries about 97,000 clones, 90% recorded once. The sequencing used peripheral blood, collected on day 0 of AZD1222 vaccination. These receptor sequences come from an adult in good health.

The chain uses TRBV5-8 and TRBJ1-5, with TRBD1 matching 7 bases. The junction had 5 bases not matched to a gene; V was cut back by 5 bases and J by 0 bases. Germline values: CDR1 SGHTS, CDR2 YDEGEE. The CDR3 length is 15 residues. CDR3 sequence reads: CASSEGQLSNQPQHF. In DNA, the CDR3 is TGTGCCAGCAGTGAGGGACAGCTTAGCAATCAGCCCCAGCATTTT.

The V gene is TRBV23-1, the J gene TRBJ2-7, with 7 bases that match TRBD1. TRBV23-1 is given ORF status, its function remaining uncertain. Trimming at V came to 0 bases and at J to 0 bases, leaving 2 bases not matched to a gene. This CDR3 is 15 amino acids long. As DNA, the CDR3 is TGCGCCAGCAGTCAATCGGGACAGTACTCCTACGAGCAGTACTTC. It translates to CASSQSGQYSYEQYF.

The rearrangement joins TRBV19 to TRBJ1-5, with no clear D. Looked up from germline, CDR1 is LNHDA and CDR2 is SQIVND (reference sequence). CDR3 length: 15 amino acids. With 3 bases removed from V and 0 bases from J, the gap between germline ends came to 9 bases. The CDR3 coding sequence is TGTGCCAGTAGTATCTTCGGGAGTAGCAATCAGCCCCAGCATTTT. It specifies CASSIFGSSNQPQHF.

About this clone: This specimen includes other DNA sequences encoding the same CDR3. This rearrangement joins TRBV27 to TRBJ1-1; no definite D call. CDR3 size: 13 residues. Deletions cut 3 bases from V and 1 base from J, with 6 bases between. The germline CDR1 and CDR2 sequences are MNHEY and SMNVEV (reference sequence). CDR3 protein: CASSLRRNTEAFF. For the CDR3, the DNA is TGTGCCAGCAGTTTGCGTCGGAACACTGAAGCTTTCTTT.

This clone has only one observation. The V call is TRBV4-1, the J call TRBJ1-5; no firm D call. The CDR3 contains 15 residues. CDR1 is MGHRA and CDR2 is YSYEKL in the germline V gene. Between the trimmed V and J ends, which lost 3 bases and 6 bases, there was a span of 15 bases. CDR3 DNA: TGCGCCAGCAGCCATCGCGGGATGCGTACTCAGCCCCAGCATTTT. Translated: CASSHRGMRTQPQHF.

The CDR3 loop is CASSVLDSSYEQYF. Written as DNA, the CDR3 is TGTGCCAGCAGCGTGCTAGACAGCTCCTACGAGCAGTACTTC. The V call is TRBV9, the J call TRBJ2-7; D perhaps matches TRBD1 (5 bases). Germline V gene data show CDR1 as SGDLS and CDR2 as YYNGEE. The CDR3 has 14 residues. Trimming removed 2 bases from V and 0 bases from J, with 9 bases in between.

The DNA of the CDR3 is TGTGCCAGTAGTATTATTATAAGCGGGGGGTCCCCGTACACAGATACGCAGTATTTT. Amino acids: CASSIIISGGSPYTDTQYF. The chain carries TRBV19 and TRBJ2-3; TRBD2 agrees at 9 bases. Germline V lookup: CDR1 LNHDA, CDR2 SQIVND (reference sequence). This CDR3 has 19 amino acids. The V segment lost 3 bases and the J segment 2 bases; nucleotides outside the gene matches: 15.

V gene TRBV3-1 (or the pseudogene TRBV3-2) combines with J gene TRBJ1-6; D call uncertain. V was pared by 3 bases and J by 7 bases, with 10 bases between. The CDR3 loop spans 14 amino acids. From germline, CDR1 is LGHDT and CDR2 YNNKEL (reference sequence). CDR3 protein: CASSHETKNSPLHF. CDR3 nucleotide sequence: TGTGCCAGCAGCCACGAAACCAAGAATTCACCCCTCCACTTT.

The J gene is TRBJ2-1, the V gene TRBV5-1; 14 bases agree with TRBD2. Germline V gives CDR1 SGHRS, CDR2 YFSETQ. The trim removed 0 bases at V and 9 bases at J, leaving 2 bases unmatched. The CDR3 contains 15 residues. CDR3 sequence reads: CASSLAGLAGGEQFF. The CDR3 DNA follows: TGCGCCAGCAGCTTGGCCGGACTAGCGGGGGGTGAGCAGTTCTTC.

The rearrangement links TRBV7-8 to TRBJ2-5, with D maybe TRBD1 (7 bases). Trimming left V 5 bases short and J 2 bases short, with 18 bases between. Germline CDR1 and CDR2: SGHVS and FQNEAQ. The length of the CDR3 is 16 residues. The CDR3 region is CASSPSGDSGQETQYF. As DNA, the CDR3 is TGTGCCAGCAGCCCGTCGGGGGACAGTGGGCAAGAGACCCAGTACTTC.

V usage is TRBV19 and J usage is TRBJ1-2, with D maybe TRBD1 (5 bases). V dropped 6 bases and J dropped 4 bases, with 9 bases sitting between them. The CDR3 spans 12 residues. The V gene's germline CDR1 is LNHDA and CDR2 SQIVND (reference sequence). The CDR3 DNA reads TGTGCCAGTAGCCCAGGGTCCTATGGCTACACCTTC. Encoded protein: CASSPGSYGYTF.

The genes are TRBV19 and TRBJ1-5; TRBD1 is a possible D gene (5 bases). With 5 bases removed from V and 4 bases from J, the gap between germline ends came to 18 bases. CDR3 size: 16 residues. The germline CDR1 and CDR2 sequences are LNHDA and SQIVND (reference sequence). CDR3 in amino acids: CASSPSSGTVNQPQHF. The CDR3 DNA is TGTGCCAGTAGTCCAAGTTCCGGGACGGTTAATCAGCCCCAGCATTTT.

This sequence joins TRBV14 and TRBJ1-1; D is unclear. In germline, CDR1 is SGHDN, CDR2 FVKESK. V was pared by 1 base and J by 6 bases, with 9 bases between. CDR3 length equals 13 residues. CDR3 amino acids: CASSQGLGSEAFF. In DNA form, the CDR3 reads TGTGCCAGCAGCCAAGGTTTGGGGTCTGAAGCTTTCTTT.

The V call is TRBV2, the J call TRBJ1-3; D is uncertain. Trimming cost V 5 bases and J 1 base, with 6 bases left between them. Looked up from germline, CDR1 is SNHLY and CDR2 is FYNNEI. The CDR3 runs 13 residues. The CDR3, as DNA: TGTGCCAGCAGTTTTGAGTCTGGAAACACCATATATTTT. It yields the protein CASSFESGNTIYF.

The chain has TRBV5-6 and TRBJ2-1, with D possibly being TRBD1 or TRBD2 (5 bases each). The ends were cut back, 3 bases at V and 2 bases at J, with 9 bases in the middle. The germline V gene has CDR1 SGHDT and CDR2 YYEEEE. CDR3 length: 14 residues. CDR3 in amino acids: CASSSVGAYNEQFF. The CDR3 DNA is TGTGCCAGCAGCTCCGTGGGGGCCTACAATGAGCAGTTCTTC.

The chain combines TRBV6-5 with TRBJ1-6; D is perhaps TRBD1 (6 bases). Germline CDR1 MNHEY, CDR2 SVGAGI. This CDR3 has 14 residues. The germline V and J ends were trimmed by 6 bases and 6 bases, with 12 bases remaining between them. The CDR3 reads CASSWDMGNSPLHF. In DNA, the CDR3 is TGTGCCAGCAGCTGGGACATGGGTAATTCACCCCTCCACTTT.

CDR3 in DNA: TGTGCCAGCAGCTCGGGCCTCGATTGGACGAACACTGAAGCTTTCTTT. Its protein is CASSSGLDWTNTEAFF. This rearrangement joins TRBV9 to TRBJ1-1; D unresolved. Trimming cost V 4 bases and J 1 base, with 17 bases left between them. Germline V lookup: CDR1 SGDLS, CDR2 YYNGEE. This CDR3 has 16 amino acids.

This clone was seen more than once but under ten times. The CDR3 is CASSPTLQILNTEAFF. DNA of the CDR3: TGTGCCAGCAGCCCCACCCTCCAGATACTGAACACTGAAGCTTTCTTT. This chain connects TRBV9 to TRBJ1-1; no reliable D call. Germline V gene sequence: CDR1 SGDLS, CDR2 YYNGEE. This CDR3 has 16 residues. Deletions cut 4 bases from V and 0 bases from J, with 16 bases between.

CDR3 sequence: CASSLGNHNYGYTF. As DNA, the CDR3 is TGTGCCAGCAGCTTAGGGAATCATAACTATGGCTACACCTTC. This chain joins TRBV7-2 and TRBJ1-2; D ambiguous. V lost 1 base to trimming and J lost 1 base, with 7 bases between them. Germline CDR1 reads SGHTA; CDR2 reads FQGNSA. The CDR3 is made up of 14 amino acids.

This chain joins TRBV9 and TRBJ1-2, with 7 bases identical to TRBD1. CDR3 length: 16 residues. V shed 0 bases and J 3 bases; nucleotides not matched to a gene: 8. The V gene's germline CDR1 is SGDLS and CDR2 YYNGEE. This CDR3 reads CASSVEDRDGYYGYTF. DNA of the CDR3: TGTGCCAGCAGCGTAGAAGACAGGGACGGGTACTATGGCTACACCTTC.

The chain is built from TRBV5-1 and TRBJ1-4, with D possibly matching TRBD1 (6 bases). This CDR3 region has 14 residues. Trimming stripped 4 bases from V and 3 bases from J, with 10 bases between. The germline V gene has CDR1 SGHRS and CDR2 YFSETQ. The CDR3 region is CASSLDRSNEKLFF. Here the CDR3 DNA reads TGCGCCAGCAGCCTGGACAGATCTAATGAAAAACTGTTTTTT.

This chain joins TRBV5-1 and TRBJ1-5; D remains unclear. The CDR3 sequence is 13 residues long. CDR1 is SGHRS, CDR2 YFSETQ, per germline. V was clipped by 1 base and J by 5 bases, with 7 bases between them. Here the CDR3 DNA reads TGCGCCAGCAGCTTGTCCGGGGATCAGCCCCAGCATTTT. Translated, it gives CASSLSGDQPQHF.

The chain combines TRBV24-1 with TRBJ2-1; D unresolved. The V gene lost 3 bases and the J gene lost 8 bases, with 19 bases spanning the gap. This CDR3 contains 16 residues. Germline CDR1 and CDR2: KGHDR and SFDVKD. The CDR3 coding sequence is TGTGCCACCAGTGATCCCCATGGGGTAGAGGCGGATGAGCAGTTCTTC. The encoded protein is CATSDPHGVEADEQFF.

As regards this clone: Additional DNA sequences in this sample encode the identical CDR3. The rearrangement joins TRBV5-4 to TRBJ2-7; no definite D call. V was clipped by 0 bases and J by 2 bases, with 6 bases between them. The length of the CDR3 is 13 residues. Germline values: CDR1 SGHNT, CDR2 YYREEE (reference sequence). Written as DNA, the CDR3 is TGTGCCAGCAGCTTGGACAGAACCTACGAGCAGTACTTC. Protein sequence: CASSLDRTYEQYF.

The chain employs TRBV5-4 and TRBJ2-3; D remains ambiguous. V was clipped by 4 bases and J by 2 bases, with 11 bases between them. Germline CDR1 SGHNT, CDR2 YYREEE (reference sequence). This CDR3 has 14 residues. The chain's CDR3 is CASSTGPHTDTQYF. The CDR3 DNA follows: TGTGCCAGCAGCACCGGACCCCACACAGATACGCAGTATTTT.